These 15 T cell receptor beta chains came from one sample sequenced in a study of blood T cell repertoires in COVID-19. The data were produced by immunoSEQ multiplex PCR, yet TCRdb's version contains in-frame clones alone and is incomplete. Here the sample spans roughly 55,000 clones, 75% to 95% being singletons. Sequencing used peripheral blood. The receptors were sampled from a human donor with active COVID-19. The donor label of this sample is uncertain.

The chain combines TRBV9 with TRBJ1-2, with 8 bases identical to TRBD1. The CDR3 is 14 amino acids. Germline trimming cut 3 bases from V and 4 bases from J; bases unmatched to any gene: 5. Looked up from germline, CDR1 is SGDLS and CDR2 is YYNGEE. CDR3 loop: CASSAQGAVYGYTF. CDR3 bases: TGTGCCAGCAGCGCTCAGGGGGCTGTCTATGGCTACACCTTC.

The chain couples TRBV4-3 to TRBJ2-3; D gene unclear. Per germline, CDR1 LGHNA and CDR2 YSLEER. The CDR3 has 13 residues. The V and J ends lost 5 bases and 6 bases respectively, with 12 bases between them. The CDR3 region has the DNA TGCGCCAGCAGCGGCCTCGGGTCTGATACGCAGTATTTT. Translation gives CASSGLGSDTQYF.

V and J are TRBV12-2 and TRBJ2-2; no DNA check was done on the table's D call, TRBD2. TRBV12-2 is classified as a pseudogene. There are 18 residues in the CDR3. The DNA of the CDR3 is TGTGCAAGTCGCTTAACGGAGCCTAGCGGGTTGAACACCGGGGAGCTGTTTTTT. Its protein is CASRLTEPSGLNTGELFF.

The CDR3 sequence is CASSPSHYEQYF. The CDR3, as DNA: TGTGCCAGCAGCCCTAGTCACTACGAGCAGTACTTC. The V call is TRBV7-2, the J call TRBJ2-7; D unclear. The V gene lost 5 bases and the J gene lost 3 bases, with 8 bases spanning the gap. Germline V lookup: CDR1 SGHTA, CDR2 FQGNSA. The CDR3 length is 12 residues.

The chain has TRBV25-1 and TRBJ1-1, with unresolved D. The CDR3 is made up of 14 amino acids. V gave up 5 bases and J gave up 0 bases, with 10 bases separating them. Germline V lookup: CDR1 MGHDK, CDR2 SYGVNS. CDR3: CASSLRGMNTEAFF. DNA for the CDR3: TGTGCCAGCAGTCTGAGAGGGATGAACACTGAAGCTTTCTTT.

The chain has TRBV18 and TRBJ1-2, with 7 bases fitting TRBD1. The CDR3 totals 15 residues. The germline gives CDR1 KGHSH, CDR2 LQKENI. V lost 3 bases, J lost 4 bases, and 8 bases stayed unmatched. CDR3 protein: CASSPGTASSYGYTF. CDR3 in DNA: TGTGCCAGCTCACCCGGGACAGCCAGTAGCTATGGCTACACCTTC. Full variable domain (remainder filled in from reference TRBV18 and TRBJ1-2): NAGVMQNPRHLVRRRGQEARLRCSPMKGHSHVYWYRQLPEEGLKFMVYLQKENIIDESGMPKERFSAEFPKEGPSILRIQQVVRGDSAAYFCASSPGTASSYGYTFGSGTRLTVV.

The chain combines TRBV5-1 with TRBJ1-1; D perhaps matches TRBD1 (5 bases). The CDR3 consists of 15 residues. Trimming pared 0 bases from V and 3 bases from J, leaving 12 bases between. Germline V gives CDR1 SGHRS, CDR2 YFSETQ. Here the CDR3 reads CASSLVAGTYTEAFF. CDR3 nucleotide sequence: TGCGCCAGCAGCTTGGTGGCGGGGACCTACACTGAAGCTTTCTTT.

The chain recombines TRBV6-5 with TRBJ2-1, with 10 bases aligning to TRBD1. Trimming removed 7 bases from V and 4 bases from J; junction bases left unmatched: 7. Germline loops: CDR1 MNHEY, CDR2 SVGAGI. The CDR3 sequence is 15 residues long. The CDR3 is CASTEGTGVYNEQFF. The CDR3 nucleotides are TGTGCCAGCACCGAAGGGACAGGGGTTTACAATGAGCAGTTCTTC.

The chain has TRBV6-6 and TRBJ2-7; 12 positions match TRBD2. The CDR3 spans 14 residues. The V gene end was trimmed by 2 bases and the J gene end by 12 bases; junction bases not matched to a gene: 8. Germline CDR1 reads MNHNY; CDR2 reads SVGAGI (reference sequence). CDR3 region: CASSYGLTSGGMYV. The CDR3 DNA is TGTGCCAGCAGTTACGGACTGACTAGCGGGGGAATGTACGTC.

The chain is built from TRBV2 and TRBJ1-5; D call uncertain. From germline, CDR1 is SNHLY and CDR2 FYNNEI. This CDR3 has 13 amino acids. Trimming took off 6 bases at V and 6 bases at J, with 12 bases between the two ends. CDR3 bases: TGTGCCAGCAGGAACGGGATCCCTCAGCCCCAGCATTTT. Protein product: CASRNGIPQPQHF.

This clone was recorded a few times. CDR3 sequence (DNA): TGTGCCAGTAGTAGTTTAGGGGTTAGCAATCAGCCCCAGCATTTT. As protein: CASSSLGVSNQPQHF. The chain couples TRBV19 to TRBJ1-5; tentative D call: TRBD1 (5 bases). The CDR3 extends over 15 amino acids. V lost 4 bases, J lost 0 bases, and 10 bases lay in between. CDR1 and CDR2 from the germline V gene are LNHDA and SQIVND (reference sequence).

The chain links TRBV19 to TRBJ1-6; TRBD1 aligns across 10 bases. Germline CDR1 is LNHDA and CDR2 is SQIVND (reference sequence). This CDR3 region has 15 residues. V shed 5 bases, J shed 9 bases, and the junction held 7 bases outside the gene matches. CDR3 amino acids: CASSPPGQGTSPLHF. CDR3 in DNA: TGTGCCAGTAGTCCTCCGGGACAGGGGACTTCACCCCTCCACTTT. The full variable domain, with the rest looked up from reference TRBV19 and TRBJ1-6, is DGGITQSPKYLFRKEGQNVTLSCEQNLNHDAMYWYRQDPGQGLRLIYYSQIVNDFQKGDIAEGYSVSREKKESFPLTVTSAQKNPTAFYLCASSPPGQGTSPLHFGNGTRLTVT.

This chain uses TRBV2 with TRBJ2-2, with 7 bases aligning to TRBD1. Germline V gives CDR1 SNHLY, CDR2 FYNNEI. Trimming took 5 bases from V and 4 from J; bases not matched to a gene: 7. This CDR3 is 15 amino acids long. CDR3 loop: CASSLDRVSTGELFF. In DNA form, the CDR3 reads TGTGCCAGCAGTTTAGACAGGGTTTCCACCGGGGAGCTGTTTTTT. Filled out from reference TRBV2 and TRBJ2-2, the complete variable domain reads EPEVTQTPSHQVTQMGQEVILRCVPISNHLYFYWYRQILGQKVEFLVSFYNNEISEKSEIFDDQFSVERPDGSNFTLKIRSTKLEDSAMYFCASSLDRVSTGELFFGEGSRLTVL.

The chain combines TRBV19 with TRBJ1-1, with D perhaps TRBD1 (5 bases). In germline, CDR1 is LNHDA, CDR2 SQIVND (reference sequence). Trimming shortened V by 5 bases and J by 1 base, and 8 bases separated the two germline ends. The CDR3 has 13 amino acids. The CDR3 loop reads CASSQTGNTEAFF. The CDR3 coding sequence is TGTGCCAGTAGTCAAACAGGGAACACTGAAGCTTTCTTT.

The chain uses TRBV29-1 and TRBJ1-1; D is possibly TRBD1 (6 bases). The germline CDR1 and CDR2 sequences are SQVTM and ANQGSEA. The CDR3 is 14 residues long. V shed 6 bases and J shed 11 bases, with 25 bases lying between them. CDR3 sequence: CSVVGYRDTGGAFF. CDR3 DNA: TGCAGCGTGGTGGGCTACCGGGACACGGGGGGTGCTTTCTTT. Full variable domain (missing parts from reference TRBV29-1 and TRBJ1-1): SAVISQKPSRDICQRGTSLTIQCQVDSQVTMMFWYRQQPGQSLTLIATANQGSEATYESGFVIDKFPISRPNLTFSTLTVSNMSPEDSSIYLCSVVGYRDTGGAFFGQGTRLTVV.